The 13 T cell receptor delta chains reported below all come from one sample, sequenced in a study of Vδ1+ human thymocytes. Study findings and constraints: Thymic TRG and TRD repertoires appeared highly polyclonal, with Gaussian CDR3 length distributions.

Sequences come from RNA converted to cDNA by reverse transcription. CDR3 amplicons came from multiplex PCR with pooled V-gene forward and constant-region reverse primers. TCRdb reran clone calling via CATT on the multiplex PCR reads. The sample has some 55,000 delta-chain clones, 15% to 20% seen once. Antigen specificity for these receptors is unknown. Input material: Vdelta1+ gamma-delta thymocytes from the thymus. Subset defined: FACS-sorted CD3+ TCRalphabeta- TCRVdelta1+ TCRVdelta2- thymocytes. The receptors come from a boy in the first two years of life who had congenital heart surgery.

This chain joins TRDV2 and TRDJ1; maybe TRDD3 (9 bases). The CDR3 loop spans 23 amino acids. V lost 0 bases and J 0 bases, leaving 34 bases between the germline ends. Germline CDR1 GEAIGNYY, CDR2 EKD. The CDR3 DNA sequence: TGTGCCTGTGACACCGGCGGCTTCCTACCCAAGTACTGGGGGACCAAGTACACCGATAAACTCATCTTT. This gives the protein CACDTGGFLPKYWGTKYTDKLIF.

V usage is TRDV1 and J usage is TRDJ1, with 8 bases that match TRDD3. The CDR3 sequence is 18 residues long. V lost 2 bases, J lost 7 bases, and 18 bases stayed unmatched. The V gene's germline CDR1 is TSWWSYY and CDR2 QGS. The CDR3 nucleotides read TGTGCTCTTGGGGAAGTTCCTATCCTAGTACTGGGGGCCCTTAAACTCATCTTT. Translation gives CALGEVPILVLGALKLIF.

The rearrangement uses TRDV1 and TRDJ1, with 9 nucleotides matching TRDD3. With V trimmed by 2 bases and J by 0 bases, 10 bases remained unmatched. CDR1 TSWWSYY and CDR2 QGS come from the germline V gene. This CDR3 region has 18 residues. Here the CDR3 reads CALGEAAYWGTYTDKLIF. DNA for the CDR3: TGTGCTCTTGGGGAAGCCGCCTACTGGGGGACATACACCGATAAACTCATCTTT.

The chain couples TRDV1 to TRDJ1, with 13 bases fitting TRDD3. The V gene's germline CDR1 is TSWWSYY and CDR2 QGS. The CDR3 spans 21 residues. V shed 2 bases, J shed 3 bases, and the junction held 18 bases outside the gene matches. Here the CDR3 reads CALGEYGPHYWGIRLPDKLIF. The DNA of the CDR3 is TGTGCTCTTGGGGAATATGGGCCCCACTACTGGGGGATACGGCTCCCCGATAAACTCATCTTT.

This clone was seen a handful of times. The V and J genes are TRDV1 and TRDJ1, with 12 bases aligning to TRDD3. CDR1 is TSWWSYY and CDR2 is QGS in the germline V gene. The length of the CDR3 is 21 residues. Trimming took 5 bases from V and 0 from J; bases not matched to a gene: 19. The CDR3 loop is CALGFPHSETGGYSYTDKLIF. The CDR3 DNA reads as TGTGCTCTTGGGTTCCCTCACTCAGAGACTGGGGGATACTCGTACACCGATAAACTCATCTTT.

This chain uses TRDV2 with TRDJ1; D may be TRDD3 (5 bases). Trimming took 4 bases from V and 0 from J, leaving 17 bases between them. The V gene's germline CDR1 is GEAIGNYY and CDR2 EKD. The CDR3 has 16 amino acids. The CDR3 is CACERTGNRYTDKLIF. The CDR3 region has the DNA TGTGCCTGTGAACGTACTGGTAACAGGTACACCGATAAACTCATCTTT.

The chain joins TRDV1 to TRDJ1; 9 nucleotides match TRDD3. The trim removed 1 base at V and 7 bases at J, leaving 25 bases unmatched. The CDR3 runs to 21 residues. Germline CDR1 TSWWSYY, CDR2 QGS. CDR3: CALGERSQKRGILVEPTKLIF. In nucleotides, the CDR3 is TGTGCTCTTGGGGAACGCTCCCAGAAGCGGGGGATACTGGTTGAACCCACTAAACTCATCTTT.

The sample holds many counts of this clone. This chain connects TRDV2 to TRDJ1, with 11 bases lining up with TRDD3. V lost 4 bases and J lost 2; bases outside the gene matches: 20. Germline assignment: CDR1 GEAIGNYY and CDR2 EKD. The CDR3 has 20 residues. The CDR3 bases are TGTGCCTGTGAGTTTCTACTGGGGGATATAACCATCCCTAGGACCGATAAACTCATCTTT. Translating gives CACEFLLGDITIPRTDKLIF.

The sample holds a few counts of this clone. This rearrangement joins TRDV1 to TRDJ1; 9 positions match TRDD3. The CDR3 covers 21 residues. Germline V gives CDR1 TSWWSYY, CDR2 QGS. The J segment lost 0 bases and the V segment lost 0 bases, leaving 17 bases of the junction unmatched. This CDR3 is CALGELVGPPYWGRYTDKLIF. CDR3 in DNA: TGTGCTCTTGGGGAACTTGTCGGACCTCCGTACTGGGGGAGGTACACCGATAAACTCATCTTT.

V is TRDV1 and J is TRDJ1, with 12 bases matching TRDD3. Trimming cost V 3 bases and J 1 base; bases outside gene matches: 6. CDR3 size: 17 residues. CDR1 TSWWSYY and CDR2 QGS come from the germline V gene. The CDR3 DNA reads as TGTGCTCTTGGGGACAACACTGGGGGATACCTCACCGATAAACTCATCTTT. Amino acid sequence: CALGDNTGGYLTDKLIF.

V is TRDV1 and J is TRDJ1, with 9 bases matching TRDD3. Germline-derived CDR1 and CDR2 are TSWWSYY and QGS. The CDR3 is 21 amino acids. V was pared by 2 bases and J by 0 bases, with 19 bases of the junction left unmatched. In DNA form, the CDR3 reads TGTGCTCTTGGGGAAATGGTCCCCGGGAACTGGGGGACCCCGTACACCGATAAACTCATCTTT. Amino acid sequence: CALGEMVPGNWGTPYTDKLIF.

This clone was seen more than once but under ten times. The same CDR3 also results from other DNA sequences found in this sample. The rearrangement joins TRDV1 to TRDJ1; 7 bases map to TRDD3. CDR3 length: 15 amino acids. V was clipped by 4 bases and J by 0 bases; unmatched bases: 5. The germline CDR1 and CDR2 sequences are TSWWSYY and QGS. The CDR3 region has the DNA TGTGCTCTTGGGGGCCTGGGGGCTAACACCGATAAACTCATCTTT. Translation: CALGGLGANTDKLIF.

Comment on this clone: Other DNA sequences of this sample code for an identical CDR3. This chain uses TRDV1 with TRDJ1; 10 bases match TRDD3. V trimming: 1 base; J trimming: 1 base; junction bases outside the gene matches: 21. Germline CDR1 TSWWSYY, CDR2 QGS. This CDR3 is 22 amino acids long. Written as DNA, the CDR3 is TGTGCTCTTGGGGAACCTTACAGTTCCCGCACTGGGGGATTGCCCCTCACCGATAAACTCATCTTT. Protein sequence: CALGEPYSSRTGGLPLTDKLIF.